Listed here are 17 T cell receptor beta chains from one sample, sequenced in a study of early T cells in non-severe SARS-CoV-2 infection. Via MiXCR, TCRdb re-called the 5' RACE reads, giving one row per CDR3 protein. The sample consists of about 22,000 distinct CDR3 sequences, under 4.5% of them appearing once. What was sequenced was whole blood. The receptors were sampled from an adult who was a healthcare worker with PCR-confirmed SARS-CoV-2 infection or an uninfected control (not recorded which).

This clonotype was observed at least ten times. The chain couples TRBV7-2 to TRBJ1-5; maybe TRBD1 (5 bases). V lost 5 bases to trimming and J lost 2 bases, with 7 bases between them. This CDR3 has 13 amino acids. CDR1 and CDR2 (germline): SGHTA, FQGNSA. The CDR3 region is CASSVRGNQPQHF. CDR3 DNA sequence: TGTGCCAGCAGCGTCAGGGGCAATCAGCCCCAGCATTTT. Together with reference TRBV7-2 and TRBJ1-5, the CDR3 gives the full variable domain: GAGVSQSPSNKVTEKGKDVELRCDPISGHTALYWYRQSLGQGLEFLIYFQGNSAPDKSGLPSDRFSAERTGGSVSTLTIQRTQQEDSAVYLCASSVRGNQPQHFGDGTRLSIL.

By share, this clonotype counts as medium-sized. The chain uses TRBV5-6 and TRBJ2-1; D unresolved. Germline CDR1 reads SGHDT; CDR2 reads YYEEEE. This CDR3 spans 16 amino acids. V was cut by 1 base and J by 0 bases, with 11 bases left in between. The CDR3: CASSLFAFGSYNEQFF. The CDR3 DNA reads as TGTGCCAGCAGCTTGTTCGCCTTCGGCTCCTACAATGAGCAGTTCTTC.

This clonotype qualifies as medium-sized (0.01 to 0.1%). The chain recombines TRBV7-2 with TRBJ2-3, with TRBD1 matching 10 bases. Germline V gene data show CDR1 as SGHTA and CDR2 as FQGNSA. V was clipped by 5 bases and J by 6 bases; unmatched bases: 2. The CDR3 totals 13 residues. The DNA for the CDR3 is TGTGCCAGCAGCCCGGACAGGGGGGATACGCAGTATTTT. Translating it yields CASSPDRGDTQYF.

The V call is TRBV12-3 or TRBV12-4, the J call TRBJ2-2; D tentatively fits TRBD1 or TRBD2 (5 bases each). The V gene lost 5 bases and the J gene lost 7 bases, with 11 bases spanning the gap. CDR3 length: 13 residues. The CDR3 DNA follows: TGTGCCAGCAGTAAACAGGAGGTCGGGGAGCTGTTTTTT. Encoded protein: CASSKQEVGELFF.

This clonotype was seen at least ten times. The V and J genes are TRBV11-2 and TRBJ2-3, with a weak D call TRBD2 (5 bases). Per the germline V gene, CDR1 is SGHAT and CDR2 is FQNNGV. This CDR3 is built from 15 residues. V gave up 1 base and J gave up 1 base, with 9 bases separating them. CDR3 sequence (DNA): TGTGCCAGCAGCTTAGGGGAGTCTGGCACAGATACGCAGTATTTT. This translates into CASSLGESGTDTQYF.

The chain uses TRBV6-6 and TRBJ1-4; D possibly corresponds to TRBD1 (5 bases). Trimming removed 5 bases at V and 6 bases at J, with 13 bases between. Germline CDR1 reads MNHNY; CDR2 reads SVGAGI (reference sequence). CDR3 length equals 14 residues. The CDR3 loop is CASSTTSTDEKLFF. In DNA, the CDR3 is TGTGCCAGCAGTACTACCTCGACAGATGAAAAACTGTTTTTT.

This clonotype was counted ten times or more. The chain recombines TRBV29-1 with TRBJ2-5; the D gene could be TRBD1 or TRBD2 (5 bases each). The CDR3 has 11 amino acids. Trimming pared 7 bases from V and 6 bases from J, leaving 12 bases between. Germline CDR1 SQVTM, CDR2 ANQGSEA. Written as DNA, the CDR3 is TGCAGCGCCCCGTCGGGACAGACCCAGTACTTC. Residues: CSAPSGQTQYF.

This clonotype was found many times. J is TRBJ1-6 and V is TRBV25-1; 9 nucleotides agree with TRBD1. This CDR3 contains 13 residues. Per germline, CDR1 MGHDK and CDR2 SYGVNS. V was pared by 8 bases and J by 7 bases, with 3 bases of the junction left unmatched. CDR3 loop: CASGGQGNSPLHF. CDR3 nucleotide sequence: TGTGCCAGCGGGGGACAGGGAAATTCACCCCTCCACTTT. Combining the CDR3 with reference TRBV25-1 and TRBJ1-6 gives the whole variable domain EADIYQTPRYLVIGTGKKITLECSQTMGHDKMYWYQQDPGMELHLIHYSYGVNSTEKGDLSSESTVSRIRTEHFPLTLESARPSHTSQYLCASGGQGNSPLHFGNGTRLTVT.

Many counts were recorded for this clonotype. This chain joins TRBV21-1 and TRBJ2-1; whether TRBD2, the table's D call, matches the DNA was not checked. TRBV21-1 is listed as a pseudogene. This CDR3 spans 15 amino acids. This chain's CDR3 is CASSAGGWFDNEQFF. DNA for the CDR3: TGTGCCAGCAGCGCTGGCGGGTGGTTTGACAATGAGCAGTTCTTC.

This clonotype is labeled as medium-sized. The chain uses TRBV9 and TRBJ2-3, with 9 bases matching TRBD2. Germline V gene data show CDR1 as SGDLS and CDR2 as YYNGEE. The ends lost 4 bases at V and 4 bases at J; junction bases unmatched: 7. The CDR3 has 15 amino acids. CDR3 loop: CASSSGLAQSDTQYF. The CDR3 nucleotides read TGTGCCAGCAGCTCGGGACTAGCTCAGTCAGATACGCAGTATTTT.

By frequency in the sample, this clonotype is medium-sized. This sequence joins TRBV11-2 and TRBJ2-3, with D perhaps TRBD1 (6 bases). CDR1 and CDR2 (germline): SGHAT, FQNNGV. The CDR3 runs 13 residues. The germline V and J ends were trimmed by 3 bases and 6 bases, with 10 bases remaining between them. Here the CDR3 reads CASSFPGVDTQYF. The CDR3 coding sequence is TGTGCCAGCAGCTTCCCAGGGGTCGATACGCAGTATTTT.

In its sample, this clonotype was seen many times. V is TRBV20-1 and J is TRBJ1-5; possible D gene TRBD1, 6 bases. The CDR3 sequence is 14 residues long. The germline gives CDR1 DFQATT, CDR2 SNEGSKA (reference sequence). The V end lost 3 bases, the J end lost 3 bases, and 12 bases lay between the germline ends. The DNA of the CDR3 is TGCAGTGCTAGGTCGGGGGCCAACAATCAGCCCCAGCATTTT. The encoded protein is CSARSGANNQPQHF.

This chain connects TRBV30 to TRBJ2-1; D gene uncertain. Germline assignment: CDR1 GTSNPN and CDR2 SVGIG (reference sequence). V lost 7 bases and J lost 6, with 19 bases in between. The CDR3 spans 14 residues. The chain's CDR3 is CASDPGMPPNEQFF. The CDR3 bases are TGTGCCTCCGATCCAGGAATGCCCCCCAATGAGCAGTTCTTC.

This clonotype was counted ten times or more. The chain is built from TRBV10-2 and TRBJ1-2, with D perhaps TRBD1 (5 bases). The CDR3 extends over 13 amino acids. Trimming left V 6 bases short and J 2 bases short, with 10 bases between. Germline V gives CDR1 WSHSY, CDR2 SAAADI. CDR3 bases: TGCGCCAGCAGCGTCCGGGACAACTATGGCTACACCTTC. Its translation: CASSVRDNYGYTF.

This clonotype has a count of ten or more. The V gene is TRBV7-9, the J gene TRBJ1-2; D remains ambiguous. Germline V gives CDR1 SEHNR, CDR2 FQNEAQ (reference sequence). V lost 0 bases and J 6 bases, leaving 11 bases between the germline ends. This CDR3 has 14 residues. As DNA, the CDR3 is TGTGCCAGCAGCTTAGCGAAGCCCAGCGATGGCTACACCTTC. Protein: CASSLAKPSDGYTF.

This clonotype rates as medium-sized. The chain joins TRBV20-1 to TRBJ1-2, with no clear D. V lost 6 bases and J lost 7, with 15 bases in between. The CDR3 loop spans 12 amino acids. Germline V CDR1 and CDR2: DFQATT, SNEGSKA (reference sequence). CDR3 nucleotides: TGCAGTGCGCCGACTGGAGTTTTTGGCTACACCTTC. Protein sequence: CSAPTGVFGYTF.

This clonotype was seen more than once but under ten times. The chain recombines TRBV7-9 with TRBJ1-1; 7 bases are shared with TRBD1. CDR1 and CDR2 (germline): SEHNR, FQNEAQ (reference sequence). Trimming cost V 5 bases and J 5 bases; bases outside gene matches: 17. This CDR3 has 17 amino acids. Written as DNA, the CDR3 is TGTGCCAGCAGCCAGGATCGCCTGGACAGGTGGGGGACTGAAGCTTTCTTT. This encodes CASSQDRLDRWGTEAFF.